This T cell receptor beta chain was obtained from a study of cytomegalovirus exposure and HLA in healthy donors. This clone was seen a handful of times. No antigen is known for it. The sample contains more than one DNA sequence encoding this CDR3. PCR used 60 Vbeta primers and 13 Jbeta primers. Sequencing was performed with immunoSEQ multiplex PCR; in TCRdb, only in-frame clones are kept and a portion is missing. The top ten hold more than 2% of the sample, which has 150,000 to 200,000 clones, around three quarters seen once. General study findings and limits: With further analysis later on, most CMV-associated TCR beta chains appeared HLA-restricted. Analysis was carried out at a later point, and it linked a missense DCLRE1C variant to TCR beta V- and J-gene trimming. A later analysis showed that HLA-associated TCR beta chains had undergone more clonal expansion than equally common others. The sole available immune exposure information was CMV serostatus.

The V end was cut by 0 bases, the J end by 1 base, with 4 bases between. Looked up from germline, CDR1 is SGHNT and CDR2 is YYREEE (reference sequence). This CDR3 spans 13 amino acids. V and J are TRBV5-4 and TRBJ1-1; D is unclear. The TCR sequence derives from a woman between 25 and 40 years old in good health and CMV-seropositive. The sample comprised PBMCs. This CDR3 reads CASSLDTNTEAFF. The CDR3 coding sequence is TGTGCCAGCAGCTTGGACACGAACACTGAAGCTTTCTTT.